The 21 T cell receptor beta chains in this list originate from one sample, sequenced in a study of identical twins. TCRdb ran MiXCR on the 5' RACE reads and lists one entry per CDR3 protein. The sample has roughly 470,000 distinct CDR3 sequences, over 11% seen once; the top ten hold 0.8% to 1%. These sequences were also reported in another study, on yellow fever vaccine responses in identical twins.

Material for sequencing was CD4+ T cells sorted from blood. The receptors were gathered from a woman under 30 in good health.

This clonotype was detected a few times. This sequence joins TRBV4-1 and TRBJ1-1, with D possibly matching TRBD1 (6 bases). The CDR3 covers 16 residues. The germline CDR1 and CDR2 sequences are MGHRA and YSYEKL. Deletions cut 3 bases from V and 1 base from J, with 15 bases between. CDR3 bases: TGCGCCAGCAGCCAGGGGAAGGGGGAAAAGAACACTGAAGCTTTCTTT. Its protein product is CASSQGKGEKNTEAFF.

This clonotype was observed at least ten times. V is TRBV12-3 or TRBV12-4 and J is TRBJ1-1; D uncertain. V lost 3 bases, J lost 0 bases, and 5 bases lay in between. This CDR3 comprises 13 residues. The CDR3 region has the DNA TGTGCCAGCAGTTTCGCCATGAACACTGAAGCTTTCTTT. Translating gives CASSFAMNTEAFF.

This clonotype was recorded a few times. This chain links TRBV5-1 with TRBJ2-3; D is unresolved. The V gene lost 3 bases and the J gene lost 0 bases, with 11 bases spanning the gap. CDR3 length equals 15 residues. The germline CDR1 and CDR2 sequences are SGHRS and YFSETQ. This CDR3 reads CASSYASDSTDTQYF. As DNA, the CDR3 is TGCGCCAGCAGCTACGCATCGGACAGCACAGATACGCAGTATTTT. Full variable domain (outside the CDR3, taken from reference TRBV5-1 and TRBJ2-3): KAGVTQTPRYLIKTRGQQVTLSCSPISGHRSVSWYQQTPGQGLQFLFEYFSETQRNKGNFPGRFSGRQFSNSRSEMNVSTLELGDSALYLCASSYASDSTDTQYFGPGTRLTVL.

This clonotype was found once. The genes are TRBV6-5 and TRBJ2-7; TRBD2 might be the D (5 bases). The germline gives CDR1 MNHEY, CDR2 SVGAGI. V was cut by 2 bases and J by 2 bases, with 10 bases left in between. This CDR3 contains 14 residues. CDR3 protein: CASSYTDGTYEQYF. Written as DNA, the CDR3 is TGTGCCAGCAGTTACACGGACGGGACCTACGAGCAGTACTTC.

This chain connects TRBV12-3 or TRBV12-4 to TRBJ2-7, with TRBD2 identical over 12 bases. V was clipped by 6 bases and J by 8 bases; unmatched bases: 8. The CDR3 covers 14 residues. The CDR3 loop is CASSSRTSGTQQYF. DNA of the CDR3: TGTGCCAGCAGCAGTAGGACTAGCGGGACCCAGCAGTACTTC.

CDR3 sequence reads: CASSPQGSETQYF. The CDR3, as DNA: TGTGCCAGCAGCCCACAGGGCTCCGAGACCCAGTACTTC. V is TRBV6-2 or TRBV6-3 and J is TRBJ2-5, with D perhaps TRBD1 (6 bases). CDR1 MNHEY and CDR2 SVGEGT come from the germline V gene. There are 13 residues in the CDR3. Trimming shortened V by 6 bases and J by 5 bases, and 13 bases separated the two germline ends.

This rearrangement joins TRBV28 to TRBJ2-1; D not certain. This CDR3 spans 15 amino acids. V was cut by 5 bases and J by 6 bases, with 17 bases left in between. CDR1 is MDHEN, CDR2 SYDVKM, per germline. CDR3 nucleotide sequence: TGTGCCAGCAGTCCGTGGGGTGAGTTGCGCAATGAGCAGTTCTTC. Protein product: CASSPWGELRNEQFF.

DNA for the CDR3: TGTGCCAGCAGCCGGACTAGCGGGAGTGCTCAGACGCAGTATTTT. Amino acid sequence: CASSRTSGSAQTQYF. This rearrangement joins TRBV7-9 to TRBJ2-3, with 13 bases lining up with TRBD2. The CDR3 has 15 residues. V was clipped by 5 bases and J by 9 bases; unmatched bases: 8. Germline V CDR1 and CDR2: SEHNR, FQNEAQ (reference sequence).

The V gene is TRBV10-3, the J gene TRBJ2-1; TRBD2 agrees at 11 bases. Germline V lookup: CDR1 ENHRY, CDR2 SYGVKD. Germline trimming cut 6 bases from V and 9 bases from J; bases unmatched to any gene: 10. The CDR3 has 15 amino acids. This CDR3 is CAIRTIAGGPGEQFF. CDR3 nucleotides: TGTGCCATCAGAACTATAGCGGGAGGGCCGGGTGAGCAGTTCTTC.

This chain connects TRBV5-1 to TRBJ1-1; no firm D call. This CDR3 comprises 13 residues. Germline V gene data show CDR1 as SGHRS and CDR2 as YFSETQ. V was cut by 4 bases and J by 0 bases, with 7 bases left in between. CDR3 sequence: CASSAELNTEAFF. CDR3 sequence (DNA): TGCGCCAGCAGCGCAGAGCTGAACACTGAAGCTTTCTTT.

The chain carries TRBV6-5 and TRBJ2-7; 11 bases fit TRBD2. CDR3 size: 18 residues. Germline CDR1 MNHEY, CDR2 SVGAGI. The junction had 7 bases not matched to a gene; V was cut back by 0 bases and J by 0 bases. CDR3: CASSYSSTSGVRSYEQYF. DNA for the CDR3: TGTGCCAGCAGTTACTCGTCGACTAGCGGGGTCCGCTCCTACGAGCAGTACTTC.

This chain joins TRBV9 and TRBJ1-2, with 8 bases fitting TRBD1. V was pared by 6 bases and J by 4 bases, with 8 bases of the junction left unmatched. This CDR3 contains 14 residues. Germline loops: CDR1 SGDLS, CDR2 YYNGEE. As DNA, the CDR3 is TGTGCCAGCATTCTTCCGGGACAGGTCTATGGCTACACCTTC. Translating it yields CASILPGQVYGYTF. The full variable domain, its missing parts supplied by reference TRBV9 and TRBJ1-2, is DSGVTQTPKHLITATGQRVTLRCSPRSGDLSVYWYQQSLDQGLQFLIQYYNGEERAKGNILERFSAQQFPDLHSELNLSSLELGDSALYFCASILPGQVYGYTFGSGTRLTVV.

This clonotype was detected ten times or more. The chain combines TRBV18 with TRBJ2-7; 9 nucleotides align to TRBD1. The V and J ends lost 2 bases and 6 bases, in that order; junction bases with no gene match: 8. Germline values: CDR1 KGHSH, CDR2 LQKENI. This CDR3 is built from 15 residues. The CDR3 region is CASSPVGQGQSEQYF. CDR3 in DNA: TGTGCCAGCTCACCAGTGGGACAGGGTCAATCCGAGCAGTACTTC. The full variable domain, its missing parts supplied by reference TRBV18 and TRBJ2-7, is NAGVMQNPRHLVRRRGQEARLRCSPMKGHSHVYWYRQLPEEGLKFMVYLQKENIIDESGMPKERFSAEFPKEGPSILRIQQVVRGDSAAYFCASSPVGQGQSEQYFGPGTRLTVT.

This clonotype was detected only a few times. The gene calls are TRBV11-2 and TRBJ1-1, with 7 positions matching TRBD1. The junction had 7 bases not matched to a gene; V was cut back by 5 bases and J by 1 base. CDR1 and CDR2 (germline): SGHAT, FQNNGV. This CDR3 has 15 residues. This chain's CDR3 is CASSGWGQQNTEAFF. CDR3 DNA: TGTGCCAGCAGCGGCTGGGGACAGCAGAACACTGAAGCTTTCTTT.

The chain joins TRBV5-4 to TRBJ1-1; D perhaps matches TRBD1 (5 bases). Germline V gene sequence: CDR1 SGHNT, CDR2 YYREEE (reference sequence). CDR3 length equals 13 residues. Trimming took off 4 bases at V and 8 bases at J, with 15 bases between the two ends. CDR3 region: CASSVRDRSEAFF. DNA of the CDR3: TGTGCCAGCAGCGTCCGGGACCGCTCAGAAGCTTTCTTT.

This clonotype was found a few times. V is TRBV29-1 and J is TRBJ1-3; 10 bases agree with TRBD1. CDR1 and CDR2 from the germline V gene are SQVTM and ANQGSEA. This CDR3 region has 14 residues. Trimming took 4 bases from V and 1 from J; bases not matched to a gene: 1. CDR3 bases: TGCAGCGTTGGACAGGGGGCTTCTGGAAACACCATATATTTT. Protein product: CSVGQGASGNTIYF. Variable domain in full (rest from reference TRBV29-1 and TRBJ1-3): SAVISQKPSRDICQRGTSLTIQCQVDSQVTMMFWYRQQPGQSLTLIATANQGSEATYESGFVIDKFPISRPNLTFSTLTVSNMSPEDSSIYLCSVGQGASGNTIYFGEGSWLTVV.

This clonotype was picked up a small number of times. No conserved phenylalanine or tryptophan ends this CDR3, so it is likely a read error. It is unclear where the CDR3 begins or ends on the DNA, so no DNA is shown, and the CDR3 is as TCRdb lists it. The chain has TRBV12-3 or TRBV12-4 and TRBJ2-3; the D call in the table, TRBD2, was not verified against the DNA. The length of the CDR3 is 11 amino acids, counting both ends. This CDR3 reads CASSPGLAVAL.

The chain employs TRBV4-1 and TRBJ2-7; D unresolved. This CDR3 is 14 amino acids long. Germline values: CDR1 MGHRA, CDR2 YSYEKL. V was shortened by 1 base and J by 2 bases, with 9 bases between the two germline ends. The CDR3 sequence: CASSQGRQTYEQYF. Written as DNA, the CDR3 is TGCGCCAGCAGCCAAGGCAGGCAAACCTACGAGCAGTACTTC.

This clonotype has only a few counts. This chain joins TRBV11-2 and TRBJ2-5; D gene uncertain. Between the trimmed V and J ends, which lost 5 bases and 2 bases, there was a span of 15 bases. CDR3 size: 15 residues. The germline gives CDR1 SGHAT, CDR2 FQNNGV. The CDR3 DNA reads TGTGCCAGCAGCATAAGTAGGGTGCCTCAAGAGACCCAGTACTTC. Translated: CASSISRVPQETQYF.

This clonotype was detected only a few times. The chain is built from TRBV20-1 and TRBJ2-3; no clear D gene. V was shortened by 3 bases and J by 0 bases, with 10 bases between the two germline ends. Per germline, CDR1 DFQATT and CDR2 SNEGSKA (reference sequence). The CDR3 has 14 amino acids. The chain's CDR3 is CSASLGSSTDTQYF. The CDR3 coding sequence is TGCAGTGCTAGCTTAGGGTCTAGCACAGATACGCAGTATTTT.

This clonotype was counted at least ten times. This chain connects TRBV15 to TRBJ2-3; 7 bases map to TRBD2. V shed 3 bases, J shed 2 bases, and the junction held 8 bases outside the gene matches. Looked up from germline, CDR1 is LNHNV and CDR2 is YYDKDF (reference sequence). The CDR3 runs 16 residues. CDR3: CATSSPGDYNTDTQYF. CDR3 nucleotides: TGTGCCACCAGCAGTCCGGGGGACTACAACACAGATACGCAGTATTTT.